A single sample gave rise to the 23 T cell receptor beta chains below, sequenced in a study of blood T cells in healthy people across ages. A second PCR, run for about 7 to 11 cycles, used a sample-barcoded 5' primer plus a J-beta primer mix. One entry per CDR3 protein results from TCRdb running MiXCR on the 5' RACE reads. This repertoire shows over a million distinct CDR3 sequences, roughly 60% found once; its top ten account for 6.7%. Input material: blood. Source of these receptors: a man younger than 35 in good health.

This clonotype was detected a few times. The CDR3 protein is CATSREGAHNSPLHF. In DNA form, the CDR3 reads TGTGCCACCAGCAGAGAGGGGGCCCATAATTCACCCCTCCACTTT. The chain carries TRBV15 and TRBJ1-6, with D possibly TRBD1 on 6 matching bases. The V gene's germline CDR1 is LNHNV and CDR2 YYDKDF (reference sequence). This CDR3 is 15 amino acids long. V was cut by 0 bases and J by 5 bases, with 8 bases left in between.

The chain recombines TRBV4-2 with TRBJ2-5; D may be TRBD1 (6 bases). The V end lost 3 bases, the J end lost 5 bases, and 16 bases lay between the germline ends. Germline-derived CDR1 and CDR2 are LGHNA and YNFKEQ. The CDR3 covers 15 residues. This CDR3 reads CASSQEPGAWETQYF. The CDR3 DNA follows: TGTGCCAGCAGCCAGGAGCCAGGGGCCTGGGAGACCCAGTACTTC.

The DNA for the CDR3 is TGTGCCAGCAGCTTACCCTGGCGGGAAGGCCACACCTTC. Protein sequence: CASSLPWREGHTF. The gene calls are TRBV11-1 and TRBJ1-2, with no clear D. The CDR3 is made up of 13 amino acids. Per the germline V gene, CDR1 is SGHAT and CDR2 is FQDESV (reference sequence). Trimming took off 2 bases at V and 12 bases at J, with 16 bases between the two ends.

The genes are TRBV12-3 or TRBV12-4 and TRBJ2-1, with 10 nucleotides matching TRBD2. With 3 bases clipped from V and 6 bases from J, the junction kept 11 bases outside the gene matches. The CDR3 extends over 17 amino acids. CDR3 sequence (DNA): TGTGCCAGCAGTTTTATAAGTAGCGGGGGGCGTGCCAATGAGCAGTTCTTC. Translation: CASSFISSGGRANEQFF.

The chain employs TRBV5-1 and TRBJ2-5; 8 nucleotides line up with TRBD1. The CDR3 runs 17 residues. Germline V gene lookup returns CDR1 SGHRS and CDR2 YFSETQ. V shed 3 bases, J shed 5 bases, and the junction held 15 bases outside the gene matches. CDR3: CASSSLPPPTGVETQYF. In DNA, the CDR3 is TGCGCCAGCAGCTCCTTACCTCCCCCGACAGGGGTGGAGACCCAGTACTTC.

In this sample, this clonotype turned up a few times. V usage is TRBV7-9 and J usage is TRBJ2-7, with TRBD1 matching over 8 bases. CDR1 and CDR2 from the germline V gene are SEHNR and FQNEAQ (reference sequence). Trimming took 6 bases from V and 6 from J; bases not matched to a gene: 10. The CDR3 covers 14 residues. This CDR3 reads CASRPGGVVSEQYF. The CDR3 DNA follows: TGTGCCAGCAGGCCAGGGGGCGTTGTTAGCGAGCAGTACTTC. Together with reference TRBV7-9 and TRBJ2-7, the CDR3 gives the full variable domain: DTGVSQNPRHKITKRGQNVTFRCDPISEHNRLYWYRQTLGQGPEFLTYFQNEAQLEKSRLLSDRFSAERPKGSFSTLEIQRTEQGDSAMYLCASRPGGVVSEQYFGPGTRLTVT.

A single count supports this clonotype. The chain uses TRBV2 and TRBJ2-7; TRBD2 aligns across 7 bases. The J call may be faulty, since TRBJ2-5 better matches the DNA end. CDR1 SNHLY and CDR2 FYNNEI come from the germline V gene. CDR3 length: 13 amino acids. Written as DNA, the CDR3 is TGTGCCAGTATGCCGGGAGGTGGGGAGACCCAGTACTTC. Encoded protein: CASMPGGGETQYF.

The rearrangement uses TRBV12-3 or TRBV12-4 and TRBJ2-7; perhaps TRBD2 as D (5 bases). The length of the CDR3 is 14 residues. Trimming took off 2 bases at V and 2 bases at J, with 10 bases between the two ends. The CDR3 spells CASSLKHGTYEQYF. The DNA for the CDR3 is TGTGCCAGCAGTTTAAAACACGGGACCTACGAGCAGTACTTC.

This clonotype was counted only a few times. The CDR3 bases are TGTGCCAGCAGCTTTGTTAGCGGGAGTAAGTACGAGCAGTACTTC. Amino acids: CASSFVSGSKYEQYF. The chain has TRBV11-1 and TRBJ2-7, with 9 bases aligning to TRBD2. V lost 3 bases and J lost 4; bases outside the gene matches: 7. The CDR3 covers 15 residues. Germline values: CDR1 SGHAT, CDR2 FQDESV (reference sequence).

This chain uses TRBV24-1 with TRBJ2-1, with 9 nucleotides matching TRBD2. V was pared by 7 bases and J by 5 bases, with 8 bases of the junction left unmatched. This CDR3 spans 15 amino acids. Per the germline V gene, CDR1 is KGHDR and CDR2 is SFDVKD. CDR3 sequence: CATRPAGGFDNEQFF. DNA for the CDR3: TGTGCCACCAGGCCAGCGGGGGGATTTGACAATGAGCAGTTCTTC.

This sequence joins TRBV5-1 and TRBJ2-4; the D gene could be TRBD1 or TRBD2 (5 bases each). Germline V lookup: CDR1 SGHRS, CDR2 YFSETQ. CDR3 length: 15 amino acids. Trimming pared 0 bases from V and 3 bases from J, leaving 10 bases between. The CDR3 DNA is TGCGCCAGCAGCTTGGACCGGGGCAGCAAAAACATTCAGTACTTC. Protein product: CASSLDRGSKNIQYF.

The chain employs TRBV7-9 and TRBJ2-5; perhaps TRBD2 as D (6 bases). V gave up 1 base and J gave up 0 bases, with 9 bases separating them. The CDR3 totals 15 residues. The germline gives CDR1 SEHNR, CDR2 FQNEAQ (reference sequence). CDR3 DNA: TGTGCCAGCAGCTTAGTGCTAGCGAACCAAGAGACCCAGTACTTC. This encodes CASSLVLANQETQYF.

The chain couples TRBV14 to TRBJ2-6; D remains unclear. CDR1 and CDR2 (germline): SGHDN, FVKESK. Trimming removed 5 bases from V and 0 bases from J, with 11 bases in between. This CDR3 is built from 16 residues. The CDR3 bases are TGTGCCAGCAGCGTGGTGCTGAGCTCTGGGGCCAACGTCCTGACTTTC. This encodes CASSVVLSSGANVLTF.

The chain joins TRBV20-1 to TRBJ1-3; unclear D gene. This CDR3 is built from 11 residues. V gave up 3 bases and J gave up 0 bases, with 0 bases separating them. Germline V CDR1 and CDR2: DFQATT, SNEGSKA (reference sequence). The DNA for the CDR3 is TGCAGTGCTAGCTCTGGAAACACCATATATTTT. Its translation: CSASSGNTIYF.

This clonotype has just one count. The chain links TRBV5-1 to TRBJ2-2, with 8 nucleotides matching TRBD2. This CDR3 comprises 15 residues. The germline gives CDR1 SGHRS, CDR2 YFSETQ. V lost 5 bases to trimming and J lost 5 bases; unmatched junction nucleotides: 8. CDR3 protein: CASRGLGSLTGELFF. The CDR3 nucleotides are TGCGCCAGCAGGGGACTAGGGAGTTTGACCGGGGAGCTGTTTTTT.

This clonotype was observed a few times. The chain recombines TRBV6-6 with TRBJ2-1; 8 nucleotides align to TRBD1. The V and J ends lost 5 bases and 6 bases, in that order; junction bases with no gene match: 6. There are 14 residues in the CDR3. CDR1 and CDR2 from the germline V gene are MNHNY and SVGAGI (reference sequence). The CDR3 region has the DNA TGTGCCAGCAGTCCACCAGACAGGGGCAATGAGCAGTTCTTC. Translating gives CASSPPDRGNEQFF.

The chain links TRBV18 to TRBJ1-4; tentatively, D is TRBD1 (5 bases). The V end was cut by 3 bases, the J end by 8 bases, with 19 bases between. Germline V gene data show CDR1 as KGHSH and CDR2 as LQKENI. The CDR3 consists of 16 residues. Here the CDR3 reads CASSPGPLPPGEKLFF. In nucleotides, the CDR3 is TGTGCCAGCTCACCGGGGCCGTTGCCACCCGGGGAAAAACTGTTTTTT.

The V call is TRBV4-3, the J call TRBJ1-2, with D unresolved. Trimming removed 0 bases from V and 8 bases from J, with 13 bases in between. Germline assignment: CDR1 LGHNA and CDR2 YSLEER. The CDR3 spans 14 residues. Here the CDR3 reads CASSQELDGRGYTF. The CDR3 DNA is TGCGCCAGCAGCCAAGAACTAGATGGGCGCGGCTACACCTTC.

The chain links TRBV7-9 to TRBJ2-1; the D is unclear. The CDR3 is 10 amino acids. V lost 0 bases, J lost 15 bases, and 6 bases lay in between. Germline CDR1 and CDR2: SEHNR and FQNEAQ (reference sequence). CDR3: CASSLAGRFF. The CDR3 region has the DNA TGTGCCAGCAGCTTAGCGGGAAGGTTCTTC.

The V gene is TRBV20-1, the J gene TRBJ1-2, with 7 nucleotides matching TRBD1. Germline lookup yields CDR1 DFQATT and CDR2 SNEGSKA (reference sequence). The CDR3 runs to 15 residues. J gave up 4 bases and V 0 bases, and 8 bases lay outside the gene matches. CDR3: CSARDSGTDLYGYTF. DNA of the CDR3: TGCAGTGCTAGAGATTCTGGGACAGACCTCTATGGCTACACCTTC.

The table lists this clonotype with a count of one. This chain joins TRBV20-1 and TRBJ2-7; possible D gene TRBD2, 5 bases. The CDR3 is made up of 15 amino acids. The V end lost 2 bases, the J end lost 4 bases, and 18 bases lay between the germline ends. The germline CDR1 and CDR2 sequences are DFQATT and SNEGSKA (reference sequence). The CDR3 DNA reads TGCAGTGCTAGACCCCGCGGGTTTGTGGGATACGAGCAGTACTTC. Residues: CSARPRGFVGYEQYF.

This clonotype came up a few times. The gene calls are TRBV7-2 and TRBJ1-2; no clear D gene. The V end lost 1 base, the J end lost 1 base, and 13 bases lay between the germline ends. CDR1 is SGHTA and CDR2 is FQGNSA in the germline V gene. The CDR3 spans 16 residues. CDR3 nucleotide sequence: TGTGCCAGCAGCTTAGATAGGCTGGAATTTAACTATGGCTACACCTTC. Amino acid sequence: CASSLDRLEFNYGYTF.

The chain has TRBV7-9 and TRBJ1-2; the D is unclear. Germline values: CDR1 SEHNR, CDR2 FQNEAQ (reference sequence). The CDR3 has 13 amino acids. V lost 6 bases and J 1 base, leaving 9 bases between the germline ends. In DNA form, the CDR3 reads TGTGCCAGCAGTTACCTCCTTAACTATGGCTACACCTTC. This translates into CASSYLLNYGYTF. The full variable domain, rest sourced from reference TRBV7-9 and TRBJ1-2, is DTGVSQNPRHKITKRGQNVTFRCDPISEHNRLYWYRQTLGQGPEFLTYFQNEAQLEKSRLLSDRFSAERPKGSFSTLEIQRTEQGDSAMYLCASSYLLNYGYTFGSGTRLTVV.